These 10 T cell receptor beta chains were all obtained from the same sample, sequenced in a study of blood T cell repertoires in COVID-19. Sequenced by immunoSEQ multiplex PCR; TCRdb stores in-frame clones only, minus some. This sample yields 140,000 to 150,000 clones, of which around 89% are seen a single time; around 2.9% belongs to the top ten. The sequenced sample was peripheral blood. The receptors originated from a man in his sixties with active or convalescent COVID-19.

Here the CDR3 DNA reads TGTGCCAGCAGCAAAGAGGCCAGTGCAACTAATGAAAAACTGTTTTTT. Its protein product is CASSKEASATNEKLFF. The genes are TRBV2 and TRBJ1-4, with D unclear. V lost 6 bases and J lost 0, with 14 bases in between. Germline lookup yields CDR1 SNHLY and CDR2 FYNNEI. The CDR3 contains 16 residues.

V usage is TRBV5-4 and J usage is TRBJ1-4, with D possibly TRBD1 on 6 matching bases. Trimming cost V 2 bases and J 6 bases, with 14 bases left between them. The CDR3 is 15 residues long. CDR1 is SGHNT, CDR2 YYREEE, per germline (reference sequence). CDR3 in amino acids: CASSLGKGGDEKLFF. For the CDR3, the DNA is TGTGCCAGCAGCTTAGGAAAAGGGGGAGATGAAAAACTGTTTTTT. The entire variable domain, with the rest obtained from reference TRBV5-4 and TRBJ1-4, is as follows: ETGVTQSPTHLIKTRGQQVTLRCSSQSGHNTVSWYQQALGQGPQFIFQYYREEENGRGNFPPRFSGLQFPNYSSELNVNALELDDSALYLCASSLGKGGDEKLFFGSGTQLSVL.

The V and J genes are TRBV4-2 and TRBJ1-2; TRBD1 matches at 7 bases. With V trimmed by 0 bases and J by 4 bases, 11 bases remained unmatched. The V gene's germline CDR1 is LGHNA and CDR2 YNFKEQ. The CDR3 is made up of 17 amino acids. Written as DNA, the CDR3 is TGTGCCAGCAGCCAAGATAAGGCAGGGGGGAACGGCTATGGCTACACCTTC. Translated, it gives CASSQDKAGGNGYGYTF.

This chain links TRBV7-9 with TRBJ2-3; a weak D match, TRBD1 (6 bases). V dropped 4 bases and J dropped 6 bases, with 11 bases sitting between them. This CDR3 is 13 amino acids long. Per the germline V gene, CDR1 is SEHNR and CDR2 is FQNEAQ (reference sequence). Written as DNA, the CDR3 is TGTGCCAGCAGCTCGGCAGGGGCCGATACGCAGTATTTT. Translation: CASSSAGADTQYF.

V gene TRBV25-1 combines with J gene TRBJ1-1, with D hard to call. The CDR3 has 15 amino acids. V lost 1 base and J 1 base, leaving 10 bases between the germline ends. Per the germline V gene, CDR1 is MGHDK and CDR2 is SYGVNS. This chain's CDR3 is CASSESRTRNTEAFF. The CDR3 nucleotides are TGTGCCAGCAGTGAATCTCGAACAAGGAACACTGAAGCTTTCTTT.

This chain links TRBV3-1 (or the pseudogene TRBV3-2) with TRBJ2-3; 8 positions agree with TRBD2. Trimming took 4 bases from V and 3 from J; bases not matched to a gene: 9. This CDR3 is 16 amino acids long. The germline V gene encodes CDR1 LGHDT and CDR2 YNNKEL (reference sequence). For the CDR3, the DNA is TGTGCCAGCAGCCTCATACTCAGCGGGGGAACAGATACGCAGTATTTT. The encoded protein is CASSLILSGGTDTQYF.

This clone was seen only a few times. The chain combines TRBV5-1 with TRBJ1-1, with 8 bases aligning to TRBD1. The CDR3 runs 12 residues. V shed 4 bases, J shed 11 bases, and the junction held 7 bases outside the gene matches. Germline CDR1 is SGHRS and CDR2 is YFSETQ. CDR3 DNA: TGCGCCAGCAGCCGGACAGGGTCGGATGCTTTCTTT. Its translation: CASSRTGSDAFF.

The chain recombines TRBV5-1 with TRBJ1-6; possibly TRBD1 for D (5 bases). Germline V CDR1 and CDR2: SGHRS, YFSETQ. The CDR3 runs 16 residues. Trimming pared 1 base from V and 8 bases from J, leaving 16 bases between. CDR3 amino acids: CASSLRWGPVDSPLHF. DNA of the CDR3: TGCGCCAGCAGCTTGAGATGGGGCCCGGTGGATTCACCCCTCCACTTT.

This clone occurred once. The rearrangement joins TRBV24-1 to TRBJ1-1, with D maybe TRBD1 (5 bases). Trimming took off 3 bases at V and 1 base at J, with 11 bases between the two ends. Germline V gene data show CDR1 as KGHDR and CDR2 as SFDVKD. CDR3 length: 15 amino acids. The DNA of the CDR3 is TGTGCCACCAGTGATGGGGGACTTGGGAACACTGAAGCTTTCTTT. Translating it yields CATSDGGLGNTEAFF.

The V gene is TRBV6-2 or TRBV6-3, the J gene TRBJ2-7, with 8 positions matching TRBD2. The germline gives CDR1 MNHEY, CDR2 SVGEGT. The CDR3 runs 16 residues. Unmatched junction bases numbered 8, after V lost 2 bases and J lost 2 bases. The CDR3 DNA sequence: TGTGCCAGCAGTTACCGGATGGTAGCGGGGCCCTACGAGCAGTACTTC. Amino acid sequence: CASSYRMVAGPYEQYF.